The 21 T cell receptor beta chains below come from one sample, sequenced in a study of blood T cell repertoires in COVID-19. Sequenced by immunoSEQ multiplex PCR; TCRdb stores in-frame clones only, minus some. Among 120,000 or so clones listed, approximately 87% were seen once. The source material was peripheral blood. Source of these receptors: a man between 70 and 80 years old who had recovered from COVID-19.

Only one count was recorded for this clone. The chain couples TRBV5-1 to TRBJ1-6; D is possibly TRBD1 (6 bases). The germline gives CDR1 SGHRS, CDR2 YFSETQ. The V gene lost 0 bases and the J gene lost 5 bases, with 9 bases spanning the gap. The CDR3 is 15 residues long. CDR3 loop: CASSLATGNNSPLHF. As DNA, the CDR3 is TGCGCCAGCAGCTTGGCGACAGGCAATAATTCACCCCTCCACTTT.

This clone was recorded only once. The chain couples TRBV7-8 to TRBJ1-4; perhaps TRBD1 as D (6 bases). This CDR3 is built from 14 residues. Between the trimmed V and J ends, which lost 10 bases and 3 bases, there was a span of 15 bases. Germline V lookup: CDR1 SGHVS, CDR2 FQNEAQ. In DNA form, the CDR3 reads TGTGCCACGTCCAGGACAGCGGCTAATGAAAAACTGTTTTTT. The encoded protein is CATSRTAANEKLFF. The full variable domain, rest sourced from reference TRBV7-8 and TRBJ1-4, is GAGVSQSPRYKVAKRGQDVALRCDPISGHVSLFWYQQALGQGPEFLTYFQNEAQLDKSGLPSDRFFAERPEGSVSTLKIQRTQQEDSAVYLCATSRTAANEKLFFGSGTQLSVL.

The genes are TRBV4-1 and TRBJ2-3; D may be TRBD2 (5 bases). CDR3 length: 13 amino acids. V lost 3 bases to trimming and J lost 1 base, with 5 bases between them. CDR1 MGHRA and CDR2 YSYEKL come from the germline V gene. The CDR3 nucleotides are TGCGCCAGCAGCCACGGGGGCACAGATACGCAGTATTTT. It is translated as CASSHGGTDTQYF.

The chain joins TRBV4-3 to TRBJ2-5; 11 bases map to TRBD2. The germline CDR1 and CDR2 sequences are LGHNA and YSLEER. The CDR3 runs 16 residues. V lost 4 bases and J lost 5; bases outside the gene matches: 9. CDR3 sequence reads: CASSPAGTSGGETQYF. The DNA of the CDR3 is TGCGCCAGCAGCCCAGCCGGGACTAGCGGTGGGGAGACCCAGTACTTC.

This rearrangement joins TRBV18 to TRBJ2-1; TRBD1 might be the D (6 bases). This CDR3 comprises 15 residues. Looked up from germline, CDR1 is KGHSH and CDR2 is LQKENI. V lost 3 bases and J lost 4, with 13 bases in between. Here the CDR3 DNA reads TGTGCCAGCTCACCGAAGGACAGATTATACAATGAGCAGTTCTTC. Its translation is CASSPKDRLYNEQFF.

The V call is TRBV6-2 or TRBV6-3, the J call TRBJ1-2; D is perhaps TRBD1 (6 bases). V lost 2 bases, J lost 6 bases, and 16 bases lay in between. The CDR3 has 15 residues. Germline lookup yields CDR1 MNHEY and CDR2 SVGEGT. CDR3 region: CASSYNNQGRHGYTF. The CDR3 DNA follows: TGTGCCAGCAGTTACAATAACCAGGGGCGCCATGGCTACACCTTC.

J is TRBJ2-1 and V is TRBV9, with D perhaps matching TRBD2 (7 bases). V was shortened by 4 bases and J by 9 bases, with 20 bases between the two germline ends. Germline loops: CDR1 SGDLS, CDR2 YYNGEE. This CDR3 has 15 amino acids. CDR3: CASSQIFGGASEQFF. In nucleotides, the CDR3 is TGTGCCAGCAGCCAAATATTTGGGGGGGCGAGTGAGCAGTTCTTC.

This rearrangement joins TRBV13 to TRBJ2-1; D gene uncertain. The CDR3 length is 13 residues. The V gene's germline CDR1 is PRHDT and CDR2 FYEKMQ (reference sequence). V was pared by 4 bases and J by 3 bases, with 7 bases between. CDR3 sequence: CASSSPLYNEQFF. The CDR3 nucleotides read TGTGCCAGCAGCTCCCCCCTCTACAATGAGCAGTTCTTC.

This chain uses TRBV5-1 with TRBJ2-1, with 7 bases aligning to TRBD1. Trimming cost V 4 bases and J 6 bases; bases outside gene matches: 7. CDR1 is SGHRS and CDR2 is YFSETQ in the germline V gene. The CDR3 covers 14 residues. The CDR3 is CASSTQGQRNEQFF. The DNA for the CDR3 is TGCGCCAGCAGCACACAGGGACAGCGCAATGAGCAGTTCTTC.

This chain connects TRBV5-1 to TRBJ1-6; the match to TRBD1 covers 7 bases. J lost 12 bases, V lost 4 bases, and 4 bases had no gene match. CDR3 size: 12 residues. Germline CDR1 SGHRS, CDR2 YFSETQ. As DNA, the CDR3 is TGCGCCAGCAGCCCCGACAGGGTACCCCTCCACTTT. Its protein is CASSPDRVPLHF.

The V call is TRBV28, the J call TRBJ1-2; tentatively, D is TRBD1 (6 bases). Germline loops: CDR1 MDHEN, CDR2 SYDVKM. Trimming shortened V by 4 bases and J by 5 bases, and 14 bases separated the two germline ends. The CDR3 covers 14 residues. The CDR3 is CASSYGQGFYGYTF. The CDR3 nucleotides are TGTGCCAGCAGTTACGGTCAGGGGTTTTATGGCTACACCTTC.

The chain carries TRBV27 and TRBJ2-1, with 9 bases aligning to TRBD1. CDR3 size: 15 residues. V lost 4 bases to trimming and J lost 6 bases; unmatched junction nucleotides: 7. The germline V gene encodes CDR1 MNHEY and CDR2 SMNVEV (reference sequence). CDR3 sequence (DNA): TGTGCCAGCAGTTGGGGCTCGACAGGGGGCAATGAGCAGTTCTTC. This encodes CASSWGSTGGNEQFF.

V gene TRBV2 combines with J gene TRBJ1-4, with a possible D match to TRBD1 (5 bases). This CDR3 contains 13 residues. Germline CDR1 and CDR2: SNHLY and FYNNEI. Trimming left V 7 bases short and J 5 bases short, with 11 bases between. The CDR3 is CASTRTPNEKLFF. CDR3 coding DNA: TGTGCCAGCACCAGGACACCGAATGAAAAACTGTTTTTT.

This clone was counted a few times. The CDR3 reads CAIKRQGAYDEQYF. DNA for the CDR3: TGTGCCATAAAACGACAGGGGGCGTACGACGAGCAGTACTTC. J is TRBJ2-7 and V is TRBV10-3; 10 bases agree with TRBD1. The CDR3 sequence is 14 residues long. The germline CDR1 and CDR2 sequences are ENHRY and SYGVKD. V was clipped by 9 bases and J by 5 bases; unmatched bases: 10.

CDR3 amino acids: CASSANSGALNEKLFF. Written as DNA, the CDR3 is TGTGCCAGCAGTGCGAATTCAGGGGCCTTGAATGAAAAACTGTTTTTT. The chain couples TRBV2 to TRBJ1-4; a possible D gene is TRBD1 (6 bases). Per germline, CDR1 SNHLY and CDR2 FYNNEI. The CDR3 loop spans 16 amino acids. Deletions cut 4 bases from V and 5 bases from J, with 17 bases between.

The genes are TRBV12-3 or TRBV12-4 and TRBJ1-1; D perhaps matches TRBD1 (5 bases). Trimming pared 5 bases from V and 5 bases from J, leaving 12 bases between. The CDR3 totals 13 residues. DNA of the CDR3: TGTGCCAGCAGTCCCATCGGGGGGACTGAAGCTTTCTTT. Encoded protein: CASSPIGGTEAFF.

The V gene is TRBV5-5, the J gene TRBJ1-4; weak D call: TRBD1 (5 bases). The CDR3 has 15 residues. The V and J ends lost 2 bases and 8 bases respectively, with 16 bases between them. Germline V gene lookup returns CDR1 SGHKS and CDR2 YYEKEE (reference sequence). The CDR3 nucleotides are TGTGCCAGCAGCTTAAGTCCAGGGTCCACAGAAAAACTGTTTTTT. Protein: CASSLSPGSTEKLFF.

The chain recombines TRBV27 with TRBJ1-6, with TRBD1 as a possible D gene (5 bases). V was cut by 4 bases and J by 8 bases, with 15 bases left in between. Germline-derived CDR1 and CDR2 are MNHEY and SMNVEV (reference sequence). The CDR3 has 15 amino acids. CDR3 bases: TGTGCCAGCAGTTGGGGCGGGGGGGGTTATTCACCCCTCCACTTT. This sequence encodes CASSWGGGGYSPLHF.

The chain recombines TRBV4-1 with TRBJ1-6; TRBD1 is a possible D gene (6 bases). CDR3 length equals 17 residues. V lost 2 bases to trimming and J lost 7 bases, with 18 bases between them. Germline CDR1 MGHRA, CDR2 YSYEKL. The CDR3 coding sequence is TGCGCCAGCAGCCAACGTCTGTTAGGGGGGGAAAATTCACCCCTCCACTTT. It is translated as CASSQRLLGGENSPLHF.

The chain recombines TRBV7-8 with TRBJ1-2; TRBD1 might be the D (6 bases). V lost 1 base to trimming and J lost 8 bases, with 14 bases between them. This CDR3 region has 14 residues. Germline loops: CDR1 SGHVS, CDR2 FQNEAQ. This chain's CDR3 is CASSLELGARGYTF. The CDR3 DNA reads TGTGCCAGCAGCTTAGAATTGGGGGCTCGAGGCTACACCTTC.

This chain joins TRBV7-2 and TRBJ2-2; 8 bases match TRBD1. The CDR3 has 16 residues. Germline V lookup: CDR1 SGHTA, CDR2 FQGNSA. V gave up 0 bases and J gave up 2 bases; unmatched junction bases: 2. This CDR3 is CASSLARGPNTGELFF. In nucleotides, the CDR3 is TGTGCCAGCAGCTTAGCCAGGGGGCCCAACACCGGGGAGCTGTTTTTT.